What follows are 24 T cell receptor beta chains derived from one specimen sequenced in a study of blood T cell repertoires in COVID-19. Some clones are missing from TCRdb's copy, which holds only in-frame ones; the method was immunoSEQ multiplex PCR. The sample includes tens of thousands of clones, roughly 80% of them seen just once. Sequencing was done on a sample of peripheral blood. All receptors derive from a man between 60 and 70 years old with acute or convalescent COVID-19.

This clone has more than one count but fewer than ten. The CDR3 loop reads CSASEGHRDYQYNEQFF. The CDR3 DNA follows: TGCAGTGCTAGTGAGGGACACCGGGACTATCAATACAATGAGCAGTTCTTC. The chain joins TRBV20-1 to TRBJ2-1; D is perhaps TRBD2 (7 bases). CDR3 length equals 17 residues. Deletions cut 3 bases from V and 4 bases from J, with 22 bases between. Germline lookup yields CDR1 DFQATT and CDR2 SNEGSKA (reference sequence).

This chain links TRBV3-1 (or the pseudogene TRBV3-2) with TRBJ1-3, with no clear D. V lost 2 bases to trimming and J lost 0 bases, with 14 bases between them. The CDR3 covers 17 residues. Looked up from germline, CDR1 is LGHDT and CDR2 is YNNKEL (reference sequence). The CDR3: CASSQNIRGNSGNTIYF. As DNA, the CDR3 is TGTGCCAGCAGCCAAAATATCCGGGGTAACTCTGGAAACACCATATATTTT.

The J gene is TRBJ2-7, the V gene TRBV5-5; 10 bases map to TRBD2. This CDR3 region has 18 residues. Trimming at V came to 2 bases and at J to 0 bases, leaving 11 bases not matched to a gene. Germline V lookup: CDR1 SGHKS, CDR2 YYEKEE (reference sequence). CDR3 nucleotide sequence: TGTGCCAGCAGCTTCGGACTAGCGGCGCGTGGGGGCTCCTACGAGCAGTACTTC. It is translated as CASSFGLAARGGSYEQYF.

The genes are TRBV2 and TRBJ2-5, with 7 bases fitting TRBD1. This CDR3 contains 15 residues. Germline lookup yields CDR1 SNHLY and CDR2 FYNNEI. Losses at the gene ends were 10 bases for V and 4 bases for J; bases not matched to a gene: 15. This chain's CDR3 is CANQKQGLVGETQYF. CDR3 nucleotide sequence: TGTGCCAACCAAAAACAGGGGCTGGTTGGAGAGACCCAGTACTTC.

V and J are TRBV9 and TRBJ1-2, with D maybe TRBD1 (5 bases). This CDR3 contains 12 residues. Germline V gives CDR1 SGDLS, CDR2 YYNGEE. V gave up 3 bases and J gave up 6 bases, with 9 bases separating them. Written as DNA, the CDR3 is TGTGCCAGCAGCGCCGGACACAATGGCTACACCTTC. This encodes CASSAGHNGYTF. Supplemented by reference TRBV9 and TRBJ1-2, the full variable domain reads DSGVTQTPKHLITATGQRVTLRCSPRSGDLSVYWYQQSLDQGLQFLIQYYNGEERAKGNILERFSAQQFPDLHSELNLSSLELGDSALYFCASSAGHNGYTFGSGTRLTVV.

The V call is TRBV6-2 or TRBV6-3, the J call TRBJ2-7; TRBD1 might be the D (6 bases). The CDR3 covers 16 residues. Trimming took off 5 bases at V and 1 base at J, with 18 bases between the two ends. CDR1 MNHEY and CDR2 SVGEGT come from the germline V gene. The CDR3 region is CASSRNRVAQSYEQYF. CDR3 nucleotide sequence: TGTGCCAGCAGTCGAAACAGGGTGGCCCAATCCTACGAGCAGTACTTC.

V and J are TRBV4-2 and TRBJ1-3; D is uncertain. The CDR3 consists of 14 residues. Germline CDR1 is LGHNA and CDR2 is YNFKEQ. Trimming removed 0 bases at V and 3 bases at J, with 6 bases between. The CDR3 here is CASSQDGDGNTIYF. Written as DNA, the CDR3 is TGTGCCAGCAGCCAAGACGGGGATGGAAACACCATATATTTT.

The chain employs TRBV6-5 and TRBJ2-1, with 7 bases matching TRBD2. With V trimmed by 5 bases and J by 10 bases, 5 bases remained unmatched. The CDR3 length is 12 residues. The V gene's germline CDR1 is MNHEY and CDR2 SVGAGI. CDR3 sequence reads: CASSRLAGEQFF. The CDR3 bases are TGTGCCAGCAGTCGACTAGCTGGGGAGCAGTTCTTC.

This chain connects TRBV6-1 to TRBJ2-7; 7 bases are a match to TRBD1. The germline gives CDR1 MNHNS, CDR2 SASEGT. The CDR3 has 14 amino acids. J was trimmed by 2 bases and V by 6 bases; bases with no gene match: 7. Here the CDR3 reads CASSRRTGTYEQYF. In DNA form, the CDR3 reads TGTGCCAGCAGCCGTCGGACAGGTACCTACGAGCAGTACTTC.

The genes are TRBV4-3 and TRBJ2-7; D is possibly TRBD1 (6 bases). The CDR3 runs 14 residues. Trimming removed 1 base at V and 2 bases at J, with 9 bases between. In germline, CDR1 is LGHNA, CDR2 YSLEER. The CDR3 nucleotides read TGCGCCAGCAGCCAAGCCGCAGGGGCCTACGAGCAGTACTTC. Residues: CASSQAAGAYEQYF.

The V gene is TRBV30, the J gene TRBJ1-5; TRBD1 agrees at 8 bases. V shed 2 bases and J 6 bases; nucleotides not matched to a gene: 6. The CDR3 loop spans 14 amino acids. Germline CDR1 reads GTSNPN; CDR2 reads SVGIG (reference sequence). The DNA for the CDR3 is TGTGCCTGGAGTCAAGGACAGGGCGGTCAGCCCCAGCATTTT. This translates into CAWSQGQGGQPQHF.

The chain uses TRBV16 and TRBJ1-6, with a weak D call TRBD1 (6 bases). Germline V gene data show CDR1 as KGHSY and CDR2 as FQNENV. V lost 7 bases and J lost 10, with 17 bases in between. The CDR3 runs to 14 residues. CDR3 sequence: CASNDNRARSPLHF. The CDR3 coding sequence is TGTGCCAGCAACGACAACAGGGCCAGGTCACCCCTCCACTTT. Drawing the rest from reference TRBV16 and TRBJ1-6, the complete variable domain is GEEVAQTPKHLVRGEGQKAKLYCAPIKGHSYVFWYQQVLKNEFKFLISFQNENVFDETGMPKERFSAKCLPNSPCSLEIQATKLEDSAVYFCASNDNRARSPLHFGNGTRLTVT.

The chain couples TRBV24-1 to TRBJ2-7, with D tentatively TRBD1 (5 bases). CDR1 is KGHDR and CDR2 is SFDVKD in the germline V gene. The CDR3 is made up of 13 amino acids. Trimming shortened V by 3 bases and J by 6 bases, and 11 bases separated the two germline ends. CDR3 residues: CATSDGASAEQYF. The CDR3 nucleotides read TGTGCCACCAGTGATGGGGCCAGCGCCGAGCAGTACTTC.

This clone was counted between two and nine times. The J gene is TRBJ1-2, the V gene TRBV5-1; D is possibly TRBD1 (5 bases). Trimming cost V 5 bases and J 3 bases, with 17 bases left between them. Germline V gene lookup returns CDR1 SGHRS and CDR2 YFSETQ. CDR3 length equals 15 residues. CDR3 region: CASSRKDEGDYGYTF. CDR3 sequence (DNA): TGCGCCAGCAGTAGGAAAGATGAAGGGGACTATGGCTACACCTTC.

The rearrangement links TRBV6-1 to TRBJ1-2; 10 bases are a match to TRBD1. From germline, CDR1 is MNHNS and CDR2 SASEGT. After removal of 2 bases from V and 0 bases from J, the junction contained 3 bases not matched to a gene. This CDR3 has 16 residues. The CDR3 DNA follows: TGTGCCAGCAGTGAAAGGGGGACAGGGGCTAACTATGGCTACACCTTC. Its protein product is CASSERGTGANYGYTF.

The V and J genes are TRBV29-1 and TRBJ1-1, with unresolved D. This CDR3 is 12 amino acids long. With 4 bases removed from V and 1 base from J, the gap between germline ends came to 7 bases. CDR1 and CDR2 (germline): SQVTM, ANQGSEA. CDR3 DNA sequence: TGCAGCGTTGTGGAGGGGAACACTGAAGCTTTCTTT. This translates into CSVVEGNTEAFF.

The gene calls are TRBV7-9 and TRBJ2-5, with 14 positions matching TRBD2. Per the germline V gene, CDR1 is SEHNR and CDR2 is FQNEAQ (reference sequence). The V segment lost 5 bases and the J segment 3 bases; nucleotides outside the gene matches: 2. The length of the CDR3 is 15 residues. The CDR3 protein is CASSATSGGEETQYF. In DNA form, the CDR3 reads TGTGCCAGCAGCGCGACTAGCGGGGGGGAAGAGACCCAGTACTTC.

The J gene is TRBJ2-3, the V gene TRBV7-9, with 9 positions matching TRBD1. Germline CDR1 is SEHNR and CDR2 is FQNEAQ (reference sequence). The CDR3 runs 18 residues. V trimming: 1 base; J trimming: 4 bases; junction bases outside the gene matches: 12. The CDR3 is CASSLGGPGQGFADTQYF. The CDR3 nucleotides are TGTGCCAGCAGCTTAGGGGGACCGGGACAGGGCTTTGCAGATACGCAGTATTTT.

DNA for the CDR3: TGCGCCAGCAGCTTGGACTCAGATACGCAGTATTTT. It specifies CASSLDSDTQYF. This rearrangement joins TRBV5-1 to TRBJ2-3; D is ambiguous. The ends were cut back, 0 bases at V and 4 bases at J, with 3 bases in the middle. The CDR3 covers 12 residues. The germline V gene has CDR1 SGHRS and CDR2 YFSETQ.

V gene TRBV5-1 combines with J gene TRBJ1-4; possibly TRBD1 for D (5 bases). The CDR3 is made up of 15 amino acids. Between the trimmed V and J ends, which lost 3 bases and 3 bases, there was a span of 12 bases. The germline V gene has CDR1 SGHRS and CDR2 YFSETQ. CDR3 coding DNA: TGCGCCAGCAGCTCGGAGGGGCGGCCTAATGAAAAACTGTTTTTT. This sequence encodes CASSSEGRPNEKLFF.

The chain is built from TRBV24-1 and TRBJ1-5, with a possible D match to TRBD1 (5 bases). The V and J ends lost 4 bases and 1 base respectively, with 10 bases between them. Germline CDR1 reads KGHDR; CDR2 reads SFDVKD. This CDR3 is built from 15 residues. The CDR3 is CATSDPGSSNQPQHF. For the CDR3, the DNA is TGTGCCACCAGTGACCCAGGGTCGAGCAATCAGCCCCAGCATTTT.

This clone qualifies as medium-sized. This rearrangement joins TRBV6-5 to TRBJ1-5; D possibly corresponds to TRBD1 (6 bases). The ends were cut back, 1 base at V and 6 bases at J, with 7 bases in the middle. In germline, CDR1 is MNHEY, CDR2 SVGAGI. This CDR3 has 13 residues. The CDR3 coding sequence is TGTGCCAGCAGTTACTTAGGGGGTCAGCCCCAGCATTTT. This translates into CASSYLGGQPQHF.

The CDR3 sequence: CASSQEVTGMAYEQYF. CDR3 DNA sequence: TGCGCCAGCAGCCAAGAAGTTACAGGAATGGCCTACGAGCAGTACTTC. The V call is TRBV4-3, the J call TRBJ2-7; tentative D call: TRBD1 (5 bases). V shed 0 bases and J shed 2 bases, with 14 bases lying between them. Germline lookup yields CDR1 LGHNA and CDR2 YSLEER. The CDR3 spans 16 residues.

The CDR3: CASSLGQGISGNTIYF. As DNA, the CDR3 is TGCGCCAGCAGCTTGGGGCAGGGGATCTCTGGAAACACCATATATTTT. This chain joins TRBV5-1 and TRBJ1-3, with D maybe TRBD1 (6 bases). The length of the CDR3 is 16 residues. Trimming removed 0 bases from V and 0 bases from J, with 10 bases in between. CDR1 and CDR2 (germline): SGHRS, YFSETQ.